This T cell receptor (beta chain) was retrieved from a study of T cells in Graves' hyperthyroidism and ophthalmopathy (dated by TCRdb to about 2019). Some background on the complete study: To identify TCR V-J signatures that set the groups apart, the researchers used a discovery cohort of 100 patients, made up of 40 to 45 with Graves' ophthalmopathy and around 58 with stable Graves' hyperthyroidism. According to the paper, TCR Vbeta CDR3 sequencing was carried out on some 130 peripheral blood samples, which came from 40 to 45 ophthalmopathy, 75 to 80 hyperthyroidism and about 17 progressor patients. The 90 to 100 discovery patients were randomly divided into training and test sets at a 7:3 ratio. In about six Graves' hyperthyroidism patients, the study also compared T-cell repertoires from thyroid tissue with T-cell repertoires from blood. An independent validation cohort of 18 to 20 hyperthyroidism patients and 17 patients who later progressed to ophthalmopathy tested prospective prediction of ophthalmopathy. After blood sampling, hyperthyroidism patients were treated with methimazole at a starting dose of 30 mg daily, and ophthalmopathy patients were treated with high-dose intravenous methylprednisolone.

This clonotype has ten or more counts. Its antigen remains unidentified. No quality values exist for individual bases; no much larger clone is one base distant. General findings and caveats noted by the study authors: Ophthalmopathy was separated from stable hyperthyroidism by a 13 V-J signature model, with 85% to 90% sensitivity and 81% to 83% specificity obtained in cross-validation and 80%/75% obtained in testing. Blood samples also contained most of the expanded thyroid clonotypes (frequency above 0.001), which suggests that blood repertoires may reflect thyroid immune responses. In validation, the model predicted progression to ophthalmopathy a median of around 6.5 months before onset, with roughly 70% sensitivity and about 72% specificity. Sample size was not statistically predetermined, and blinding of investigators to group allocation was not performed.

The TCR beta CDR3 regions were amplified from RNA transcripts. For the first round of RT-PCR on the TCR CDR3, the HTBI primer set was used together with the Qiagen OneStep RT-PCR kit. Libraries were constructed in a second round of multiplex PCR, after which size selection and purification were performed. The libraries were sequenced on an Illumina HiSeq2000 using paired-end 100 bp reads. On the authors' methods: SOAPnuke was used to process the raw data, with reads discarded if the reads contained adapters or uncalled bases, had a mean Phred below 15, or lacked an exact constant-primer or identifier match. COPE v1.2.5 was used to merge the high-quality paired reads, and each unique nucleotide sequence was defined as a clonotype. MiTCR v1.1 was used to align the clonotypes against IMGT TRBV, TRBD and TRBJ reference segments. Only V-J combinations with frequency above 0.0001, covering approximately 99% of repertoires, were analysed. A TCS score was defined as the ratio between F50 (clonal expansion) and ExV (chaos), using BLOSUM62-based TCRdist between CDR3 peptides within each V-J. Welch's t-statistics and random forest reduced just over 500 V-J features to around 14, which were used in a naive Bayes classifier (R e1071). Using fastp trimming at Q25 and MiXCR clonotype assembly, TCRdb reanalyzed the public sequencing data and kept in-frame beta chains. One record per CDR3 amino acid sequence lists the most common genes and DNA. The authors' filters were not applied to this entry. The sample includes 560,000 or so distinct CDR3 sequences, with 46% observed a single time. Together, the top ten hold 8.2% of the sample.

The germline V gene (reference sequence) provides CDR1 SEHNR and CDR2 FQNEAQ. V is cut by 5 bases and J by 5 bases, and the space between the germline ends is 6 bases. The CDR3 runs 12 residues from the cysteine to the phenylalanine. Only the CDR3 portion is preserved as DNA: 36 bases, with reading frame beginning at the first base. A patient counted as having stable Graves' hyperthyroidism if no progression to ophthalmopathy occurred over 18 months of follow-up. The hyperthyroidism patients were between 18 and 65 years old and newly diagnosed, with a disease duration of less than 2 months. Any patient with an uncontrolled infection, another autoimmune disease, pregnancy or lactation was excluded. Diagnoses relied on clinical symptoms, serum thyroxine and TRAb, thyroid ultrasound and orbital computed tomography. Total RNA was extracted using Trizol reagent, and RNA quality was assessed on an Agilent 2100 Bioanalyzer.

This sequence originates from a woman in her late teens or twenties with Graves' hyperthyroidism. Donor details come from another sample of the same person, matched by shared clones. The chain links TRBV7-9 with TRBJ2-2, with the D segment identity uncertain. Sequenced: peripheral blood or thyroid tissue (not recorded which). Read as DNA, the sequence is TGTGCCAGCAGCCCTCTTACCGGGGAGCTGTTTTTT. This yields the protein CASSPLTGELFF.